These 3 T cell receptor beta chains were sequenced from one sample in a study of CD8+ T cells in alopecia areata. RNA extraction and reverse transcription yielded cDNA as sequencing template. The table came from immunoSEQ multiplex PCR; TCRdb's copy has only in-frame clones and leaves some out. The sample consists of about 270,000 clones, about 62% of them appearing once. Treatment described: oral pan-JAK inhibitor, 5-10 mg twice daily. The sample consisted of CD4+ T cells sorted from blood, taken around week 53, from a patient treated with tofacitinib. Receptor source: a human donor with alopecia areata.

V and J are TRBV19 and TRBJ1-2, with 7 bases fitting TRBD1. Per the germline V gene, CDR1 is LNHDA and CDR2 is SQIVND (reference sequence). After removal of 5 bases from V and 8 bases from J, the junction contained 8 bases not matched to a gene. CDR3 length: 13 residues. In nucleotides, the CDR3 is TGTGCCAGTAGTCCTACTTACAGGGGCGGCTACACCTTC. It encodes CASSPTYRGGYTF.

CDR3 DNA sequence: TGTGCCTGGAAGAGGGCTGCGGATGGCTACACCTTC. Its translation: CAWKRAADGYTF. This sequence joins TRBV30 and TRBJ1-2; D unresolved. The CDR3 consists of 12 residues. From germline, CDR1 is GTSNPN and CDR2 SVGIG (reference sequence). Trimming cost V 4 bases and J 6 bases, with 12 bases left between them.

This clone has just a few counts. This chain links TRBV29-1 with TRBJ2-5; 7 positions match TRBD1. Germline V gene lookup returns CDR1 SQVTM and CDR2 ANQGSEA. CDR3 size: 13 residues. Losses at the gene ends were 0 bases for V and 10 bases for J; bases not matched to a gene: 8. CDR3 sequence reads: CSVEDRTGWDQYF. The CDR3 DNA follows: TGCAGCGTTGAAGACCGGACAGGTTGGGACCAGTACTTC.